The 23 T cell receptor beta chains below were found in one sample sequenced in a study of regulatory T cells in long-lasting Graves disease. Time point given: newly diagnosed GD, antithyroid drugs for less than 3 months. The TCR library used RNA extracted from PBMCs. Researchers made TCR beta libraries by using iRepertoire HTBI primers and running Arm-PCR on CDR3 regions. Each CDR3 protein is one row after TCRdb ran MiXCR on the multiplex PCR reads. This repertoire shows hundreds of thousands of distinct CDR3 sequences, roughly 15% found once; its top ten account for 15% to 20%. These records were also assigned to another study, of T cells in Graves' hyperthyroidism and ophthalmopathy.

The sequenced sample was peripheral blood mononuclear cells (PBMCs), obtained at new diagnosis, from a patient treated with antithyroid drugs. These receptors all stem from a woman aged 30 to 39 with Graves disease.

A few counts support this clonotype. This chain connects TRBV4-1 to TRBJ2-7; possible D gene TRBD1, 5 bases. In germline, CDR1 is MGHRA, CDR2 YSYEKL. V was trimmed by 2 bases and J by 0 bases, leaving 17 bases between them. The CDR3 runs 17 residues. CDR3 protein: CASSQLGSGINSYEQYF. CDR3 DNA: TGCGCCAGCAGCCAACTTGGTTCAGGGATCAACTCCTACGAGCAGTACTTC.

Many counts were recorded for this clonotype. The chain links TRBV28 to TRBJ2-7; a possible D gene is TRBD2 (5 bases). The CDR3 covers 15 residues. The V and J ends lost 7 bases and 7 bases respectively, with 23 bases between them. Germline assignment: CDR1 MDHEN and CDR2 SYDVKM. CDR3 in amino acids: CASNLGSAGRWEQYF. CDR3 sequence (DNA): TGTGCCAGCAACCTTGGCTCGGCGGGTCGTTGGGAGCAGTACTTC.

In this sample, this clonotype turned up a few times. The CDR3 sequence is CAISEEWDRSYEQYF. CDR3 coding DNA: TGTGCCATCAGTGAAGAGTGGGACAGGAGCTACGAGCAGTACTTC. This sequence joins TRBV10-3 and TRBJ2-7; 8 positions agree with TRBD1. Germline-derived CDR1 and CDR2 are ENHRY and SYGVKD. This CDR3 region has 15 residues. The ends lost 3 bases at V and 3 bases at J; junction bases unmatched: 7.

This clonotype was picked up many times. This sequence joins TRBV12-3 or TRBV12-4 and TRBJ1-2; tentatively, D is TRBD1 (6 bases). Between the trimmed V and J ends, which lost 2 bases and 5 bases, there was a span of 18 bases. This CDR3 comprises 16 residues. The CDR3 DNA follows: TGTGCCAGCAGTTTAATCCCTGTTGGACAGATATATGGCTACACCTTC. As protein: CASSLIPVGQIYGYTF.

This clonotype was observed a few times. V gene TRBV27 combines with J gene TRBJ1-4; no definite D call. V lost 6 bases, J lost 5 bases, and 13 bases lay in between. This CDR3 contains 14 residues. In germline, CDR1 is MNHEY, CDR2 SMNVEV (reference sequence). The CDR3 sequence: CASSKGLFNEKLFF. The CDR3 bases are TGTGCCAGCAGCAAAGGACTTTTCAATGAAAAACTGTTTTTT.

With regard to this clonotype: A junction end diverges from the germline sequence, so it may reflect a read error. The CDR3 is CASSLDPPGSGNERFF. CDR3 DNA sequence: TGTGCCAGCAGCTTAGACCCCCCCGGGTCTGGCAATGAGCGGTTCTTC. The chain recombines TRBV14 with TRBJ2-1; no reliable D call. Germline CDR1 SGHDN, CDR2 FVKESK. The CDR3 loop spans 16 amino acids. Full variable domain (missing parts from reference TRBV14 and TRBJ2-1): EAGVTQFPSHSVIEKGQTVTLRCDPISGHDNLYWYRRVMGKEIKFLLHFVKESKQDESGMPNNRFLAERTGGTYSTLKVQPAELEDSGVYFCASSLDPPGSGNERFFGPGTRLTVL.

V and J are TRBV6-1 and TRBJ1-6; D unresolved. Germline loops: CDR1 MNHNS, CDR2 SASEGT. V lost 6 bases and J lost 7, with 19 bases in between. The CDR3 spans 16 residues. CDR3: CASRLRRVITNSPLHF. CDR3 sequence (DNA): TGTGCCAGCAGACTAAGAAGAGTCATTACAAATTCACCCCTCCACTTT.

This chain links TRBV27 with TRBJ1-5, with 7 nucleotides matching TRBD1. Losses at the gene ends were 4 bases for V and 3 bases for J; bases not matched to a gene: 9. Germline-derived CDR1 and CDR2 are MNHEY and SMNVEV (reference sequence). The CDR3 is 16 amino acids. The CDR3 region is CASSSLQGLYNQPQHF. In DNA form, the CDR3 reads TGTGCCAGCAGTTCACTACAGGGGCTTTACAATCAGCCCCAGCATTTT.

CDR3 protein: CALKGPNTYEQYF. CDR3 coding DNA: TGTGCCTTGAAGGGACCAAACACCTACGAGCAGTACTTC. The chain links TRBV30 to TRBJ2-7, with D perhaps matching TRBD1 or TRBD2 (5 bases each). V gave up 7 bases and J gave up 2 bases, with 15 bases separating them. Germline CDR1 reads GTSNPN; CDR2 reads SVGIG (reference sequence). The CDR3 spans 13 residues. The entire variable domain, with the rest obtained from reference TRBV30 and TRBJ2-7, is as follows: SQTIHQWPATLVQPVGSPLSLECTVEGTSNPNLYWYRQAAGRGLQLLFYSVGIGQISSEVPQNLSASRPQDRQFILSSKKLLLSDSGFYLCALKGPNTYEQYFGPGTRLTVT.

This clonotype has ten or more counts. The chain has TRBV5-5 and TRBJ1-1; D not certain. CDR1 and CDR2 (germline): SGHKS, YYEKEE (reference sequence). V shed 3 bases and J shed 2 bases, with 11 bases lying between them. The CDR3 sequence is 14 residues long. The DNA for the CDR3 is TGTGCCAGCAGCTCCCCCGGAGTAAACACTGAAGCTTTCTTT. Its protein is CASSSPGVNTEAFF.

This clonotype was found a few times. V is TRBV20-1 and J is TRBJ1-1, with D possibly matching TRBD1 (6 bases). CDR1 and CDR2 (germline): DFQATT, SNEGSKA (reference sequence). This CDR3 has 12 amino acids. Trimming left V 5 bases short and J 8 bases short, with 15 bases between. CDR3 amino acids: CSAGGAYGEAFF. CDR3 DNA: TGCAGTGCTGGGGGGGCGTACGGGGAAGCTTTCTTT.

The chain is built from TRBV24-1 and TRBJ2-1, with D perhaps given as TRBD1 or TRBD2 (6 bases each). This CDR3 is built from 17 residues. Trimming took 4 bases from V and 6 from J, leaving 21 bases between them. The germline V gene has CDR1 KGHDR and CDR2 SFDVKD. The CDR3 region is CATSEPPGAQLGNEQFF. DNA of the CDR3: TGTGCCACCAGTGAACCCCCGGGGGCCCAATTGGGCAATGAGCAGTTCTTC.

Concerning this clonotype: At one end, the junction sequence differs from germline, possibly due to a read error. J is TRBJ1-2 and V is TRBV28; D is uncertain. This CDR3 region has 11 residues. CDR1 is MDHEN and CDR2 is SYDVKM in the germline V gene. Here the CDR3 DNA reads TGTGCCAGCAGTTTTACGGGTGGCTACGCCTTC. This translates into CASSFTGGYAF.

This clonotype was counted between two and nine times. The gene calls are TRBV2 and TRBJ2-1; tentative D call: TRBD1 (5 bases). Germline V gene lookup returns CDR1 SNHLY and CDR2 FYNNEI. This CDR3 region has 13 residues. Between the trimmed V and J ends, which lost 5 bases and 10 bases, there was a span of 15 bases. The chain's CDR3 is CASSTLQGNEQFF. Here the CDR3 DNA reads TGTGCCAGCAGTACCCTCCAGGGAAACGAGCAGTTCTTC.

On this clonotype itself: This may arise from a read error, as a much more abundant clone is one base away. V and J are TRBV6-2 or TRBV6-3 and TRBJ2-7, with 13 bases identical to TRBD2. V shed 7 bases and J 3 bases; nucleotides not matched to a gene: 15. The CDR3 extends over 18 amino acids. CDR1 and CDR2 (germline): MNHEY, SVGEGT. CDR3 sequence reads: CASKVLGLAGTASYEQYF. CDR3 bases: TGTGCCAGCAAAGTCCTGGGACTAGCGGGAACCGCTAGCTACGAGCAGTACTTC.

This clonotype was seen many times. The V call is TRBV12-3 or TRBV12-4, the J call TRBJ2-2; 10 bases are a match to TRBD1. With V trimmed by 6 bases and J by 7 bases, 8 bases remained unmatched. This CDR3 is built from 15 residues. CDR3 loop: CASRPGTGAGGELFF. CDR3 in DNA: TGTGCCAGCAGGCCAGGGACAGGGGCGGGCGGGGAGCTGTTTTTT.

The CDR3 nucleotides read TGTGCCAGCAGCTTAAAGCCGACATCTGGAAACACCATATATTTT. Its translation is CASSLKPTSGNTIYF. The rearrangement uses TRBV7-9 and TRBJ1-3, with D uncertain. Germline V CDR1 and CDR2: SEHNR, FQNEAQ (reference sequence). V dropped 2 bases and J dropped 1 base, with 9 bases sitting between them. This CDR3 has 15 amino acids. Looking up the rest from reference TRBV7-9 and TRBJ1-3 gives the full variable domain: DTGVSQNPRHKITKRGQNVTFRCDPISEHNRLYWYRQTLGQGPEFLTYFQNEAQLEKSRLLSDRFSAERPKGSFSTLEIQRTEQGDSAMYLCASSLKPTSGNTIYFGEGSWLTVV.

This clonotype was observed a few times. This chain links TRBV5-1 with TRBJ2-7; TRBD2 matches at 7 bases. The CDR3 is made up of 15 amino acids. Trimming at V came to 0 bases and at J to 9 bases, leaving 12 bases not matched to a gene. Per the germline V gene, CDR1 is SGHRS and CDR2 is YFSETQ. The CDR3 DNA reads TGCGCCAGCAGCTTGGCGGGAGGCCGAGTGATGGTGCAGTACTTC. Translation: CASSLAGGRVMVQYF.

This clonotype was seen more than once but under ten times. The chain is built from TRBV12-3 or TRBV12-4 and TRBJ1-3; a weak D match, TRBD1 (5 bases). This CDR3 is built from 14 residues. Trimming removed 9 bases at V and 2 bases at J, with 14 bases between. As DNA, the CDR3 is TGTGCCAGTACCAGGGTAACCCCTGGAAACACCATATATTTT. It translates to CASTRVTPGNTIYF.

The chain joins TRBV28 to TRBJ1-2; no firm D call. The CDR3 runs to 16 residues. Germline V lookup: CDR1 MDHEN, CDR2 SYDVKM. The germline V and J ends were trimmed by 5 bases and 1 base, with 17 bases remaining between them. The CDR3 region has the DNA TGTGCCAGCAGTGATTTTGGACGGATGGTTAACTATGGCTACACCTTC. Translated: CASSDFGRMVNYGYTF.

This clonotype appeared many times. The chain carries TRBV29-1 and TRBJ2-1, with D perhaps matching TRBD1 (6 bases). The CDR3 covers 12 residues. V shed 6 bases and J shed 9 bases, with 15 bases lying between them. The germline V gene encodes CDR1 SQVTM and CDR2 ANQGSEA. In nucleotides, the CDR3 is TGCAGCGTGGGGGCAGGCTCTAGTGAGCAGTTCTTC. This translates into CSVGAGSSEQFF.

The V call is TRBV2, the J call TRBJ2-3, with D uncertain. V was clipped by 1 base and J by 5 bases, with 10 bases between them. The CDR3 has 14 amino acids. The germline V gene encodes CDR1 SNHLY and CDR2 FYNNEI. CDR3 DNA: TGTGCCAGCAGTGAAGTTGTAGTGGGAGATACGCAGTATTTT. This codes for CASSEVVVGDTQYF.

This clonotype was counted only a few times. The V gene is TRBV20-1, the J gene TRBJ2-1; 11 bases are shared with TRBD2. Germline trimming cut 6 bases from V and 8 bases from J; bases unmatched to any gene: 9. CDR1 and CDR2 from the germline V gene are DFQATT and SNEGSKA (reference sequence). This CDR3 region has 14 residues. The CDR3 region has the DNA TGCAGTGCCCCATTACTAGCGGGAGAAGATGAGCAGTTCTTC. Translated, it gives CSAPLLAGEDEQFF.